The rows below give T cell receptor delta chains drawn from one sample of a study of Vδ1+ human thymocytes. TCRdb re-processed the multiplex PCR reads using CATT. The table records roughly 55,000 delta-chain clones, roughly 15% of them present only once. The sequencing sample was made of Vdelta1+ gamma-delta thymocytes from the thymus. Every receptor here comes from a boy less than two years old who had congenital heart surgery. Each CDR3 is given with its conserved first and last residue. A D gene is named only where the DNA matches it firmly. A clone size is listed for some rows: how often the clone was seen (once, few, many), or a class if it is expanded.

.	TRAV29/DV5	TRDJ1	13	many	CAARPFPGDKLIF	TGTGCAGCAAGACCGTTCCCCGGGGATAAACTCATCTTT
.	TRDV1	TRDJ1	16	.	CALGERGFRYTDKLIF	TGTGCTCTTGGGGAACGGGGGTTCAGGTACACCGATAAACTCATCTTT
TRDD3	TRDV1	TRDJ1	19	few	CALGELSLYWGIYTDKLIF	TGTGCTCTTGGGGAACTATCCCTGTACTGGGGGATATACACCGATAAACTCATCTTT
.	TRDV1	TRDJ1	17	few	CALGEPEVGGYTDKLIF	TGTGCTCTTGGGGAACCGGAGGTGGGCGGTTACACCGATAAACTCATCTTT
TRDD3	TRDV2	TRDJ1	18	few	CACDTCTGGYACLDKLIF	TGTGCCTGTGACACTTGTACTGGGGGATACGCCTGCCTCGATAAACTCATCTTT
TRDD3	TRDV2	TRDJ1	15	.	CACALGDTQTDKLIF	TGTGCCTGTGCGCTGGGGGATACCCAGACCGATAAACTCATCTTT
.	TRDV1	TRDJ1	16	few	CALGEATGLHTDKLIF	TGTGCTCTTGGGGAAGCTACGGGCCTGCACACCGATAAACTCATCTTT
.	TRDV2	TRDJ1	16	.	CACGDPLPVHTDKLIF	TGTGCCTGTGGCGACCCCCTCCCCGTACACACCGATAAACTCATCTTT
.	TRDV1	TRDJ1	23	few	CALGELFPSYLVGGALYADKLIF	TGTGCTCTTGGGGAACTATTCCCCTCCTACCTTGTTGGGGGAGCTCTGTACGCCGATAAACTCATCTTT
.	TRDV1	TRDJ1	15	.	CALGELVVAFDKLIF	TGTGCTCTTGGGGAACTAGTTGTTGCTTTCGATAAACTCATCTTT
.	TRDV1	TRDJ1	18	.	CALGELELRGGPTDKLIF	TGTGCTCTTGGGGAACTAGAACTTCGTGGTGGGCCCACCGATAAACTCATCTTT
TRDD3	TRDV1	TRDJ1	24	.	CALGEQEKAFRGHWGIWGTDKLIF	TGTGCTCTTGGGGAACAGGAGAAGGCCTTCCGGGGGCACTGGGGGATATGGGGGACCGATAAACTCATCTTC
.	TRDV1	TRDJ1	19	few	CALGELAPVPAGYTDKLIF	TGTGCTCTTGGGGAACTAGCTCCCGTCCCCGCCGGATACACCGATAAACTCATCTTT
TRDD3	TRDV1	TRDJ1	18	few	CALGEGITLGWGTDKLIF	TGTGCTCTTGGGGAAGGTATCACTTTAGGCTGGGGGACCGATAAACTCATCTTT
TRDD3	TRDV1	TRDJ1	19	.	CALGEPPKTLWGIHDKLIF	TGTGCTCTTGGGGAACCACCTAAGACGCTCTGGGGGATACACGATAAACTCATCTTT